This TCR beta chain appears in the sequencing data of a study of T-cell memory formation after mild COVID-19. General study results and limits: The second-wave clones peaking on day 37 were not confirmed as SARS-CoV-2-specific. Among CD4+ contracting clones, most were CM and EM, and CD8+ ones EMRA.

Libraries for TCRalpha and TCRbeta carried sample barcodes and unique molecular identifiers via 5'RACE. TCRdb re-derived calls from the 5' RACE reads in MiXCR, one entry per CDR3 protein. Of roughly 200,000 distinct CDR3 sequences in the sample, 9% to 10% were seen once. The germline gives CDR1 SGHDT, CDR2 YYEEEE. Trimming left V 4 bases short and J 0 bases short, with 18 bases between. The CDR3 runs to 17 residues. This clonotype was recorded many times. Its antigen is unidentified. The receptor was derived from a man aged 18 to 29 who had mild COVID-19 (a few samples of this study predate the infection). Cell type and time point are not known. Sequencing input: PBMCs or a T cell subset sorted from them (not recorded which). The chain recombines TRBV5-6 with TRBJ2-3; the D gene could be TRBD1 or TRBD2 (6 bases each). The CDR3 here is CASSPEGGPFSTDTQYF. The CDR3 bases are TGTGCCAGCAGCCCGGAGGGGGGCCCCTTTAGCACAGATACGCAGTATTTT.